These 9 T cell receptor beta chains share one sample of origin, sequenced in a study of blood T cell repertoires in COVID-19. TCRdb keeps only in-frame clones here, not all; method: immunoSEQ multiplex PCR. The sample includes 430,000 or so clones, 70% to 90% of them seen just once. Material for sequencing was PBMCs or T cells enriched from blood (not recorded which). The source is a woman aged 18 to 35 who had been exposed to COVID-19.

The chain combines TRBV27 with TRBJ1-1; D is undetermined. Trimming pared 3 bases from V and 4 bases from J, leaving 12 bases between. Germline V gene sequence: CDR1 MNHEY, CDR2 SMNVEV (reference sequence). CDR3 length equals 14 residues. CDR3 loop: CASSFALRGTEAFF. The CDR3 DNA reads as TGTGCCAGCAGTTTTGCACTCCGGGGCACTGAAGCTTTCTTT.

This rearrangement joins TRBV15 to TRBJ2-3, with D possibly TRBD1 on 6 matching bases. The CDR3 spans 15 residues. Germline assignment: CDR1 LNHNV and CDR2 YYDKDF (reference sequence). V dropped 0 bases and J dropped 3 bases, with 10 bases sitting between them. CDR3 sequence reads: CATSRDRQGTDTQYF. CDR3 sequence (DNA): TGTGCCACCAGCAGAGATCGGCAGGGGACAGATACGCAGTATTTT.

The V call is TRBV28, the J call TRBJ1-1, with D perhaps matching TRBD1 (6 bases). Trimming left V 5 bases short and J 7 bases short, with 11 bases between. The CDR3 runs to 12 residues. From germline, CDR1 is MDHEN and CDR2 SYDVKM. The CDR3: CASSRQELEAFF. The CDR3 nucleotides read TGTGCCAGCAGTAGACAGGAACTTGAAGCTTTCTTT.

V is TRBV2 and J is TRBJ2-2, with D possibly TRBD1 on 6 matching bases. Germline V CDR1 and CDR2: SNHLY, FYNNEI. The CDR3 has 15 amino acids. Trimming left V 5 bases short and J 3 bases short, with 13 bases between. The DNA for the CDR3 is TGTGCCAGCAGTCCCAGGGGCGCATACACCGGGGAGCTGTTTTTT. Its translation is CASSPRGAYTGELFF.

The genes are TRBV28 and TRBJ1-1; TRBD1 matches 8 bases. CDR1 is MDHEN and CDR2 is SYDVKM in the germline V gene. There are 15 residues in the CDR3. V was pared by 6 bases and J by 5 bases, with 11 bases of the junction left unmatched. The CDR3 DNA reads TGTGCCAGCAGGTCCGCCGGGACAGGCGAGACTGAAGCTTTCTTT. Its translation is CASRSAGTGETEAFF.

The gene calls are TRBV5-1 and TRBJ2-7; possible D gene TRBD2, 6 bases. From germline, CDR1 is SGHRS and CDR2 YFSETQ. The V gene lost 2 bases and the J gene lost 4 bases, with 13 bases spanning the gap. There are 14 residues in the CDR3. The CDR3 sequence is CASSLPGGAYEQYF. CDR3 sequence (DNA): TGCGCCAGCAGCTTACCCGGCGGGGCATACGAGCAGTACTTC.

The V gene is TRBV28, the J gene TRBJ2-1; 11 nucleotides agree with TRBD2. V lost 5 bases to trimming and J lost 2 bases; unmatched junction nucleotides: 5. CDR1 is MDHEN, CDR2 SYDVKM, per germline. CDR3 size: 16 residues. Written as DNA, the CDR3 is TGTGCCAGCAGTCCCTTAGCGGGAGGGCCCTACAATGAGCAGTTCTTC. Its translation: CASSPLAGGPYNEQFF.

This chain connects TRBV24-1 to TRBJ2-2; 7 bases are a match to TRBD1. Unmatched junction bases numbered 7, after V lost 3 bases and J lost 4 bases. This CDR3 region has 16 residues. Germline lookup yields CDR1 KGHDR and CDR2 SFDVKD. This chain's CDR3 is CATSDSRQGVTGELFF. Written as DNA, the CDR3 is TGTGCCACCAGTGATAGTCGACAGGGAGTCACCGGGGAGCTGTTTTTT.

This chain joins TRBV18 and TRBJ2-2, with D possibly matching TRBD2 (5 bases). CDR1 and CDR2 from the germline V gene are KGHSH and LQKENI. The CDR3 runs to 13 residues. V lost 5 bases to trimming and J lost 6 bases, with 10 bases between them. CDR3 sequence (DNA): TGTGCCAGCTCAAATTCGGAGGCCGGGGAGCTGTTTTTT. It yields the protein CASSNSEAGELFF.